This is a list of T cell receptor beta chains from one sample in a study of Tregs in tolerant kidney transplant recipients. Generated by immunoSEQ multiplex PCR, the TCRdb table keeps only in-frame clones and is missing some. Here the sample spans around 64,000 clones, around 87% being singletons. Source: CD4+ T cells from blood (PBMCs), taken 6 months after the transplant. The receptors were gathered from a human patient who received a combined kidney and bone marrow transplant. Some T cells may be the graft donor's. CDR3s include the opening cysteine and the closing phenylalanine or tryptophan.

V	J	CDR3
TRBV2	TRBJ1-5	CASSVSGGNYQPQHF
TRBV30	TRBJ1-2	CAWSLTPGGYTF
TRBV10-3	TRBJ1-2	CAISEGVVEGGYTF
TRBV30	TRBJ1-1	CAWGTGVPNTEAFF
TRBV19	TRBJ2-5	CASSVESHWTQYF
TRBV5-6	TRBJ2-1	CASSLVTGQGLYNEQFF
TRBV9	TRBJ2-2	CASSPSGGVQEELFF
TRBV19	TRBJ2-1	CASRGLAGLTYNEQFF
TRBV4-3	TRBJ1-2	CASSQRQDHYGYTF
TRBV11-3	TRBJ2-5	CASSLLYQETQYF
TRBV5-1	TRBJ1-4	CASSLFRATNEKLFF
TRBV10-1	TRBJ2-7	CATPGGLIYEQYF
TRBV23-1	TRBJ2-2	CASSQTRNTGELFF
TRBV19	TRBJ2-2	CASRTSGIEGTGELFF
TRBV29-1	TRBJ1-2	CSVEGSLEYGYTF
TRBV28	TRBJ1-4	CASNGVNEKLFF
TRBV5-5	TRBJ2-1	CASSSRLAGGNEQFF
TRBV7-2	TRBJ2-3	CASSWFAGATDTQYF
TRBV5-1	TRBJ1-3	CASSFGTGGRGNTIYF